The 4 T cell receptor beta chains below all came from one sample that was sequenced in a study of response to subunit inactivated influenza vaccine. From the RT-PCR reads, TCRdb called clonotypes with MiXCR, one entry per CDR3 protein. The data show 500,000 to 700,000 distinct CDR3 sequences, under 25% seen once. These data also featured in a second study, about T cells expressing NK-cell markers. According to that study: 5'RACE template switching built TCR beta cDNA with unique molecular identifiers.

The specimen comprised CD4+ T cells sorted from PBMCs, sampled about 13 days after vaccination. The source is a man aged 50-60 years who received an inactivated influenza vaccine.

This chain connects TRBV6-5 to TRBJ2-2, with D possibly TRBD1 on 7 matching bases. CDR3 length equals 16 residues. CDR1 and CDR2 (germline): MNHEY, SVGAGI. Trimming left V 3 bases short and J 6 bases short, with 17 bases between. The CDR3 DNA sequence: TGTGCCAGCAGTTATGCGGGACAGCCTGGGTCCGGGGAGCTGTTTTTT. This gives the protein CASSYAGQPGSGELFF.

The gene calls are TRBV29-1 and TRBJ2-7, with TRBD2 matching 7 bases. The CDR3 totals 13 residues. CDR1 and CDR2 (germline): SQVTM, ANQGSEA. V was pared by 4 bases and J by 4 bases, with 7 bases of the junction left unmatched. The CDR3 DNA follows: TGCAGCGTTGGCCTGGCCGGGAGGTACGAGCAGTACTTC. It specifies CSVGLAGRYEQYF.

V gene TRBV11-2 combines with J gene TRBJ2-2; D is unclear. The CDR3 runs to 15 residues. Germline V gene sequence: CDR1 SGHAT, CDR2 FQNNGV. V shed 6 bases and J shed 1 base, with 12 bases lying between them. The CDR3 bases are TGTGCCAGCAGATTGCTCGTAGGGAACACCGGGGAGCTGTTTTTT. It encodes CASRLLVGNTGELFF. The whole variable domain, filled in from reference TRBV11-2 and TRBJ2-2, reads EAGVAQSPRYKIIEKRQSVAFWCNPISGHATLYWYQQILGQGPKLLIQFQNNGVVDDSQLPKDRFSAERLKGVDSTLKIQPAKLEDSAVYLCASRLLVGNTGELFFGEGSRLTVL.

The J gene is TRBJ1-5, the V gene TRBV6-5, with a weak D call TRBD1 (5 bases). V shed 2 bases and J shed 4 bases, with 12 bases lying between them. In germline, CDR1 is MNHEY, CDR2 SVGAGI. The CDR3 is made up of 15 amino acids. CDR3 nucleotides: TGTGCCAGCAGTTACACCCGGGACCTTAATCAGCCCCAGCATTTT. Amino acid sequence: CASSYTRDLNQPQHF.